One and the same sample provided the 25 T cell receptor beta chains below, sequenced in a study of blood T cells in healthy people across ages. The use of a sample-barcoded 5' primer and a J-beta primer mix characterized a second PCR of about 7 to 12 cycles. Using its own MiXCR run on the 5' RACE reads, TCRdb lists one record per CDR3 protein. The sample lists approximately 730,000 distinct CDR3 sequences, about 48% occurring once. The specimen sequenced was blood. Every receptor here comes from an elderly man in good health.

CDR3 sequence (DNA): TGTGCCAGCAGTTACGTCGGACTAGCGGGACCCGAGCAGTACTTC. This translates into CASSYVGLAGPEQYF. This chain uses TRBV6-2 or TRBV6-3 with TRBJ2-4, with TRBD2 matching over 12 bases. Matching the DNA end better, TRBJ2-7 makes the J call doubtful. This CDR3 region has 15 residues. Germline V CDR1 and CDR2: MNHEY, SVGEGT.

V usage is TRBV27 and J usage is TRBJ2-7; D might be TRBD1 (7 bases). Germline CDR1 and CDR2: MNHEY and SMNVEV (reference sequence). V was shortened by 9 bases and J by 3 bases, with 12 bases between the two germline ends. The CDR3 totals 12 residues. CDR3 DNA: TGTGCCAGTGGGCAGGGGGGCTACGAGCAGTACTTC. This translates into CASGQGGYEQYF.

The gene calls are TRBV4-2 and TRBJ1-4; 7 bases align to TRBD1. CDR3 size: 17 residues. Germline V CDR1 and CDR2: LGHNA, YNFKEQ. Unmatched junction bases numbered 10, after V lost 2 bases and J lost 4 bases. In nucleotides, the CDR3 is TGTGCCAGCAGCCAAATTGGGAGGGGGCCCTTTAATGAAAAACTGTTTTTT. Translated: CASSQIGRGPFNEKLFF.

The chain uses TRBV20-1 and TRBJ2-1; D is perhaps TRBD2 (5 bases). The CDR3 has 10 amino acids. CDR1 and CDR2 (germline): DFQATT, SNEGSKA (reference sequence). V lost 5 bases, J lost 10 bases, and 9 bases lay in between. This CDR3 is CSAPSKEQFF. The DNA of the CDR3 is TGCAGTGCTCCTAGCAAGGAGCAGTTCTTC.

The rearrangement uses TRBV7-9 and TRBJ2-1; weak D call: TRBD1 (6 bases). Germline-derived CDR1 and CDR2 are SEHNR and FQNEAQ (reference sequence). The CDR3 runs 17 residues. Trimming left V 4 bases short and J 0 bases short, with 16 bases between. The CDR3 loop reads CASSSPGQTHSYNEQFF. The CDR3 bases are TGTGCCAGCAGCTCACCAGGACAGACCCACTCCTACAATGAGCAGTTCTTC.

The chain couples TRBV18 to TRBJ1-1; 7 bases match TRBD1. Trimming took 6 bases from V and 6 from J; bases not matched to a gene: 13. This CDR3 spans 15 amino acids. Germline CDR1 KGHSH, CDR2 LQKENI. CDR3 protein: CASSRQQGTMAEAFF. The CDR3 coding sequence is TGTGCCAGCTCCCGTCAACAGGGGACCATGGCTGAAGCTTTCTTT.

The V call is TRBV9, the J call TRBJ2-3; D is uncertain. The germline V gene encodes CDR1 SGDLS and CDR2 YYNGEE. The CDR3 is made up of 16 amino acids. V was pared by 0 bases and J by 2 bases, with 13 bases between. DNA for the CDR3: TGTGCCAGCAGCGTAGATCCCCTCCGACCCACAGATACGCAGTATTTT. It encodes CASSVDPLRPTDTQYF.

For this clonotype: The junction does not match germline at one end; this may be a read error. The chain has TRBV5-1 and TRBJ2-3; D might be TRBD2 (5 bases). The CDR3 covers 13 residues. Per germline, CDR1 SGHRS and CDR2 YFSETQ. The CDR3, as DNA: TGCGCCGGCAGCTTACAGCCGGGGGATACGCAGTATTTT. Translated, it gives CAGSLQPGDTQYF. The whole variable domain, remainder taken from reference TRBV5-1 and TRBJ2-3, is KAGVTQTPRYLIKTRGQQVTLSCSPISGHRSVSWYQQTPGQGLQFLFEYFSETQRNKGNFPGRFSGRQFSNSRSEMNVSTLELGDSALYLCAGSLQPGDTQYFGPGTRLTVL.

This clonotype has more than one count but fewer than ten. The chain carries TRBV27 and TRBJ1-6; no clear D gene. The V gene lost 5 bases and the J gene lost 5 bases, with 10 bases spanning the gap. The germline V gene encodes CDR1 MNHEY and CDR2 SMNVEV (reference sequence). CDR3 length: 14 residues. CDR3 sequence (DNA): TGTGCCAGCAGTCCCGGGATGGATAATTCACCCCTCCACTTT. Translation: CASSPGMDNSPLHF.

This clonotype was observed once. CDR3: CASSIGGTVNTYEQYF. The CDR3 DNA sequence: TGTGCCAGTAGTATAGGTGGGACAGTGAACACCTACGAGCAGTACTTC. The chain couples TRBV19 to TRBJ2-7; 7 bases are shared with TRBD1. CDR3 length: 16 residues. J gave up 2 bases and V 1 base, and 8 bases lay outside the gene matches. CDR1 LNHDA and CDR2 SQIVND come from the germline V gene (reference sequence).

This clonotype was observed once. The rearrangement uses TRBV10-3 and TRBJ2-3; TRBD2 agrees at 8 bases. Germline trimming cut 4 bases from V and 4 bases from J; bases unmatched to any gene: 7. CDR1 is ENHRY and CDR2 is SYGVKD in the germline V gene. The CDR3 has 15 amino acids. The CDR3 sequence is CAISVKREMADTQYF. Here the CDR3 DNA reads TGTGCCATCAGTGTGAAGCGGGAGATGGCAGATACGCAGTATTTT.

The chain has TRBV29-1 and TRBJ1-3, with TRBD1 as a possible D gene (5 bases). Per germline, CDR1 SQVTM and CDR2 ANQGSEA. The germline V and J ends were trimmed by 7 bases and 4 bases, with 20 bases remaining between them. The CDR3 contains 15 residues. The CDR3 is CSASRDSGLGNTIYF. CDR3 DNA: TGCAGCGCATCCAGGGACTCTGGCCTGGGAAACACCATATATTTT.

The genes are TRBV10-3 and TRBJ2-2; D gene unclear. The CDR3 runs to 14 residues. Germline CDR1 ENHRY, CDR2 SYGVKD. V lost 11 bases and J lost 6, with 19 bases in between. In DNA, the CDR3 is TGTGCCTCCCGACTGACGTTGTCGCCCGGGGAGCTGTTTTTT. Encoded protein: CASRLTLSPGELFF.

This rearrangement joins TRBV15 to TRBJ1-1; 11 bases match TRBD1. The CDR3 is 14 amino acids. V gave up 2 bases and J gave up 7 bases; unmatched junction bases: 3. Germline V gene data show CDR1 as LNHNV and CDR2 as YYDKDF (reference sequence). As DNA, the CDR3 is TGTGCCACCAGCAGATCGGGACAGGGGGATGAAGCTTTCTTT. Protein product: CATSRSGQGDEAFF.

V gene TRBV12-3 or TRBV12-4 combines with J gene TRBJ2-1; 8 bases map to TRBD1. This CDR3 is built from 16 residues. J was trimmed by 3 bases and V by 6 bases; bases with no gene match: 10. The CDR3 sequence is CASSRTTGGDYNEQFF. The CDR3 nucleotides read TGTGCCAGCAGCCGTACTACAGGGGGAGACTACAATGAGCAGTTCTTC.

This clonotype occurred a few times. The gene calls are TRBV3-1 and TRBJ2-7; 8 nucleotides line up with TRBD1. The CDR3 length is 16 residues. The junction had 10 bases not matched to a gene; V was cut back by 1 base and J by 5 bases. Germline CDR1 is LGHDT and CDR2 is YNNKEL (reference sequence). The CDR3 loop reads CASSQAKRTGLHEQYF. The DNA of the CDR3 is TGTGCCAGCAGCCAAGCGAAAAGGACAGGGCTCCACGAGCAGTACTTC.

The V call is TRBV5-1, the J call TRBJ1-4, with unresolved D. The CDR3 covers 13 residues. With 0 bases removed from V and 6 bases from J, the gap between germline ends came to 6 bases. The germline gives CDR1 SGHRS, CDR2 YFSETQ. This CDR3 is CASSLGQHEKLFF. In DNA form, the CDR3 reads TGCGCCAGCAGCTTGGGGCAACATGAAAAACTGTTTTTT.

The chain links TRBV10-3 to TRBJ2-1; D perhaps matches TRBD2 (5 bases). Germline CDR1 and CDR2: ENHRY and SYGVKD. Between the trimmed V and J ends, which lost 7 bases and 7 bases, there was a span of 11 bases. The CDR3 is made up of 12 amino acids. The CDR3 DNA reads TGTGCCATCATGGGGAGTCGTAATGAGCAGTTCTTC. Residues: CAIMGSRNEQFF.

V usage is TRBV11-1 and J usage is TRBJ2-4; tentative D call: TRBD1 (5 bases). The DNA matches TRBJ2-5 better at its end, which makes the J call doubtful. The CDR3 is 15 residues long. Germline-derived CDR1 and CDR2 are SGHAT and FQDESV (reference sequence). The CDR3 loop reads CASSLGPGPSETQYF. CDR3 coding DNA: TGTGCCAGCAGCTTAGGTCCAGGGCCTTCGGAGACCCAGTACTTC.

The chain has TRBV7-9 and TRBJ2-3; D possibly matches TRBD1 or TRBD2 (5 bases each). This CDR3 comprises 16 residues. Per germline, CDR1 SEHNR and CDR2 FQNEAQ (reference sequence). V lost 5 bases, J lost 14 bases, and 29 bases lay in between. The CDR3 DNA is TGTGCCAGCAGCCGGGGACCCCTAGGGCTGCACAGAGACGCGTATTTT. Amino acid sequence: CASSRGPLGLHRDAYF. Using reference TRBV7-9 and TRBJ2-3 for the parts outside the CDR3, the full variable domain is DTGVSQNPRHKITKRGQNVTFRCDPISEHNRLYWYRQTLGQGPEFLTYFQNEAQLEKSRLLSDRFSAERPKGSFSTLEIQRTEQGDSAMYLCASSRGPLGLHRDAYFGPGTRLTVL.

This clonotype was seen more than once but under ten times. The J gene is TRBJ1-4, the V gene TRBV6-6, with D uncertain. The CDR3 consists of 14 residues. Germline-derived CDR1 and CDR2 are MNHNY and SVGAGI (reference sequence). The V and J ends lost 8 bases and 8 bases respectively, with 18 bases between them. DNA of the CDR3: TGTGCCAGCCTCAGAGGCGGGGTGGGGGAAAAACTGTTTTTT. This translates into CASLRGGVGEKLFF.

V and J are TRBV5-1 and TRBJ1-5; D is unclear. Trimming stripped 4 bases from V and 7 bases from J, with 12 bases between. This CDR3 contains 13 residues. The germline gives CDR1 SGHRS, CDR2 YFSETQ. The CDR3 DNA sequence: TGCGCCAGCAGCCCAGAGGGAGGGCAGCCCCAGCATTTT. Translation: CASSPEGGQPQHF. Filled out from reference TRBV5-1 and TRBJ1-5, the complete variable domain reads KAGVTQTPRYLIKTRGQQVTLSCSPISGHRSVSWYQQTPGQGLQFLFEYFSETQRNKGNFPGRFSGRQFSNSRSEMNVSTLELGDSALYLCASSPEGGQPQHFGDGTRLSIL.

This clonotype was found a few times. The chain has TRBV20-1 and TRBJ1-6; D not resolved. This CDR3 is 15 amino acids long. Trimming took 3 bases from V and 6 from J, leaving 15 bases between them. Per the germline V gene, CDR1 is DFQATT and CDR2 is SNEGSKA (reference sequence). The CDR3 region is CSASTQPDPNSPLHF. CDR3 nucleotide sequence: TGCAGTGCTAGTACACAGCCCGACCCTAATTCACCCCTCCACTTT.

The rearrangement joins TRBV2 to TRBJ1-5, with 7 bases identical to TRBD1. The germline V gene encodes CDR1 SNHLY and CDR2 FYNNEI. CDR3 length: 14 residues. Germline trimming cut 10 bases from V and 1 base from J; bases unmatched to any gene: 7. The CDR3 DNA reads TGTGCCACCAAATTAGGGGGCAGCAATCAGCCCCAGCATTTT. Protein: CATKLGGSNQPQHF.

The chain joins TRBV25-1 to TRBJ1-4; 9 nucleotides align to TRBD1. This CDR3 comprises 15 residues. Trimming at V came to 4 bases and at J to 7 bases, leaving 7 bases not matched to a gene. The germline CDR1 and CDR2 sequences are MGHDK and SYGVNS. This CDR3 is CASSGSGTGSEKLFF. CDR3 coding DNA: TGTGCCAGCAGTGGATCCGGGACAGGGAGTGAAAAACTGTTTTTT.